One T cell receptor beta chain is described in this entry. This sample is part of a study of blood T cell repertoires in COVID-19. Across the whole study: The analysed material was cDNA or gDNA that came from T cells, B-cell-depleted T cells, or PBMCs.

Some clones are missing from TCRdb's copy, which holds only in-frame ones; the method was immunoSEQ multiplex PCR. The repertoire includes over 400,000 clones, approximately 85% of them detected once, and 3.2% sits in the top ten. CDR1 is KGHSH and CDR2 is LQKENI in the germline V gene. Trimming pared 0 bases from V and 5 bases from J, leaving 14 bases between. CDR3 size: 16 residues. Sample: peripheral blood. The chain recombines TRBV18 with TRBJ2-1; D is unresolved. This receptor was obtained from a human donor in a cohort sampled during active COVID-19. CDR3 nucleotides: TGTGCCAGCTCACCACCCAGGTCGTCGTCAGACAATGAGCAGTTCTTC. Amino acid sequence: CASSPPRSSSDNEQFF.